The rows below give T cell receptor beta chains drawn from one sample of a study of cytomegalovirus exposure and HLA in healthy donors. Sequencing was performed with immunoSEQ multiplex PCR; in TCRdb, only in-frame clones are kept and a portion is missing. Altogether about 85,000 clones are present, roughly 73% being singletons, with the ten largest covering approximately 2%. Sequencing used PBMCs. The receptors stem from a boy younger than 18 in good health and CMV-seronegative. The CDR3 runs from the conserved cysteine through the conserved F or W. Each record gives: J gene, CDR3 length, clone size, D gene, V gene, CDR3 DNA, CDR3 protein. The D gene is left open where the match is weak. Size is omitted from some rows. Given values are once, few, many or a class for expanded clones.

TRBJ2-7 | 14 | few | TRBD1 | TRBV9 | TGTGCCAGCAGCGCGACAGGGGGCTTTAACGAGCAGTACTTC | CASSATGGFNEQYF
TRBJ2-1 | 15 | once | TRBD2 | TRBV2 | TGTGCCAGCATAACCTACGGAGCGGGAGGCAATGAGCAGTTCTTC | CASITYGAGGNEQFF
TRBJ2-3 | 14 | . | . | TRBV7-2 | TGTGCCAGCAGCTTCGGGGAATACAAAGATACGCAGTATTTT | CASSFGEYKDTQYF
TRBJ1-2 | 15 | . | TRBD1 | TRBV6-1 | TGTGCCAGCAGCGGACTCTTACAGGGGAACTATGGCTACACCTTC | CASSGLLQGNYGYTF
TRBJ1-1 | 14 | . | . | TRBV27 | TGTGCCAGCACCCCGGACAGACTGAACACTGAAGCTTTCTTT | CASTPDRLNTEAFF
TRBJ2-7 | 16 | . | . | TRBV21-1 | TGTGCCAGCAGCAAATTGAATAAGGGCGGGAGCGACGAGCAGTACTTC | CASSKLNKGGSDEQYF
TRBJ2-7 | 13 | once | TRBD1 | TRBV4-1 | TGCGCCAGCAGCCAAGTCCAGGGGGTCGAGCAGTACTTC | CASSQVQGVEQYF
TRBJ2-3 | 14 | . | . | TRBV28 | TGTGCCAGCCTTCCAGGGATACCGGGACACCGCCCTTATTTT | CASLPGIPGHRPYF
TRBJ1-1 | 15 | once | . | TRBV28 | TGTGCCAGCATCCTAGGAGGGGTTGGTAGCACTGAAGCTTTCTTT | CASILGGVGSTEAFF
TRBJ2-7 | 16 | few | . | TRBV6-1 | TGTGCCAGCAGTGAAGCAGGGAGTATGGGTTCCTACGAGCAGTACTTC | CASSEAGSMGSYEQYF
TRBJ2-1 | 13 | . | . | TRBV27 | TGTGCCAGCAGTTTTTCCCAAACTAGAAGACAGTTCTTC | CASSFSQTRRQFF
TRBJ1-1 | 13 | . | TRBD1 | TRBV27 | TGTGCCAGCAGCCAACGGGACAGGGTAAGAGCTTTCTTT | CASSQRDRVRAFF
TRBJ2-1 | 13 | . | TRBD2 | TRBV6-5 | TGTGCCAGCTGCGGGGGGCCCTACAATGAGCAGTTCTTC | CASCGGPYNEQFF
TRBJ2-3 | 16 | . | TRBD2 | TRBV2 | TGTGCCAGCGAACTACTCCTAGCGGGGAACACAGATACGCAGTATTTT | CASELLLAGNTDTQYF
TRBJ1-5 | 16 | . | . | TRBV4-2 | TGTGCCAGCAGCCAAGACAGCGCACAGGAAAATCAGCCCCAGCATTTT | CASSQDSAQENQPQHF
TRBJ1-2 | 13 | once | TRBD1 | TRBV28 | TGTGCCAGCAAACACAGGGGTAACTATGGCTACACCTTC | CASKHRGNYGYTF
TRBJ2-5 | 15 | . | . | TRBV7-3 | TGTGCCAGCAGCCTAAACGCGGGGGCCCGAGAGACCCAGTACTTC | CASSLNAGARETQYF
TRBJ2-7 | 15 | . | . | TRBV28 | TGTGCCAGCAGTTTACCCCCCCCTCTTAGCACCGAGCAGTACTTC | CASSLPPPLSTEQYF
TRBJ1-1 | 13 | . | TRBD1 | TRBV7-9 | TGTGCCAGCAGCCCTCAGGGGGCTACTGAAGCTTTCTTT | CASSPQGATEAFF
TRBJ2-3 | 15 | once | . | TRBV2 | TGTGCCACTACCCCAAGGGGGGGGCTATTAGATACGCAGTATTTT | CATTPRGGLLDTQYF
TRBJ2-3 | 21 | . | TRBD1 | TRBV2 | TGTGCCAGCAGTGCGTCTCCGGACAGGGGGCGCAGGACCGGGGACACAGATACGCAGTATTTT | CASSASPDRGRRTGDTDTQYF
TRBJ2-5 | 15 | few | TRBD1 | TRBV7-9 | TGTGCCAGCACCCTGGGAAGGGGGCGCGAAGAGACCCAGTACTTC | CASTLGRGREETQYF
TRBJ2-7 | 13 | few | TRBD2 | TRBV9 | TGTGCCAGCAGCGCCCGCGGGAGGAACGAGCAGTACTTC | CASSARGRNEQYF
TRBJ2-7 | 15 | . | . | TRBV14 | TGTGCCAGCAGCTCCACCCCACAGGGCGACTACGAGCAGTACTTC | CASSSTPQGDYEQYF
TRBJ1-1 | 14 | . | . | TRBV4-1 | TGCGCCAGCAGCCATCTCAGGGGAAACACTGAAGCTTTCTTT | CASSHLRGNTEAFF
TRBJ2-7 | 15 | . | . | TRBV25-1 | TGTGCCAGCAGTGTCGGGGTCTCCTCGGGCTACGAGCAGTACTTC | CASSVGVSSGYEQYF
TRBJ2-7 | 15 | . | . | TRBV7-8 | TGTGCCAGCAGCCCTCCAAGACCGGGCTCCTACGAGCAGTACTTC | CASSPPRPGSYEQYF
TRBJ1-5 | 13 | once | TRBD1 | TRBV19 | TGTGCCAGTAGAGGGGGCGTGCATCAGCCCCAGCATTTT | CASRGGVHQPQHF
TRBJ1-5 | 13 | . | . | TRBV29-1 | TGCAGCGTTGAGGAACGGGGGGGTCAGCCCCAGCATTTT | CSVEERGGQPQHF
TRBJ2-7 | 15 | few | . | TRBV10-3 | TGTGCCATCAGGGATACGACGCGGACAGTTGACGAGCAGTACTTC | CAIRDTTRTVDEQYF
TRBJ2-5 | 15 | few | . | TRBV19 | TGTGCCAGTAGTATAGATAACACCGTTATAGAGACCCAGTACTTC | CASSIDNTVIETQYF
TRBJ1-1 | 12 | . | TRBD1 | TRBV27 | TGTGCCAGCAGCCGAACAGGGGTTCGGGCTTTCTTT | CASSRTGVRAFF
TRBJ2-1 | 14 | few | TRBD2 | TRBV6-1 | TGTGCCAGCAGTGATGGGGCTAGCGGCAATGAGCAGTTCTTC | CASSDGASGNEQFF
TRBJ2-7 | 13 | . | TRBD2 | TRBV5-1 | TGCGCCAGCAGCCCGGGGGGTTACTACGAGCAGTACTTC | CASSPGGYYEQYF
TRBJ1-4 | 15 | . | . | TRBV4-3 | TGCGCCAGCAGCCAAAATACTCCAACTAATGAAAAACTGTTTTTT | CASSQNTPTNEKLFF
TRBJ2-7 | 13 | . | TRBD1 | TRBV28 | TGTGCCAGCAGTTTTGGGACAGCCTACGAGCAGTACTTC | CASSFGTAYEQYF
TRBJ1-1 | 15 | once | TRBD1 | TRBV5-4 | TGTGCCAGCAGCTTGGGGACAGGCATGAACACTGAAGCTTTCTTT | CASSLGTGMNTEAFF
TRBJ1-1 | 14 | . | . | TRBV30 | TGTGCCTGGAACCGGGACGGGGGGAACACTGAAGCTTTCTTT | CAWNRDGGNTEAFF
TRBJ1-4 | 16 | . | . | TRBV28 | TGTGCCAGCAGTTTAGATCAGCGCGAGATCGGGGAAAAACTGTTTTTT | CASSLDQREIGEKLFF
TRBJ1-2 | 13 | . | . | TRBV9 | TGTGCCAGCAGCGTCCTACCTAACTATGGCTACACCTTC | CASSVLPNYGYTF
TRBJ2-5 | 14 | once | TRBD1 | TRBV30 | TGTGCCTGGAGCTTCAGGACAGGGGAAGAGACCCAGTACTTC | CAWSFRTGEETQYF
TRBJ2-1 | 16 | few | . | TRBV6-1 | TGTGCCAGCAGTGTTACTTTACCAAGCTCCTACAATGAGCAGTTCTTC | CASSVTLPSSYNEQFF
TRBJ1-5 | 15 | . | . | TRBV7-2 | TGTGCCAGCAGCCAGGAGGCTCGGCACAATCAGCCCCAGCATTTT | CASSQEARHNQPQHF
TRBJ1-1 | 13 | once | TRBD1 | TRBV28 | TGTGCCAGTTCAGGGGGCTCCAACACTGAAGCTTTCTTT | CASSGGSNTEAFF
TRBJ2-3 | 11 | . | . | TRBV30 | TGTGCCTGGAGTCTGGCCTTTGGTTTTGGTTTT | CAWSLAFGFGF
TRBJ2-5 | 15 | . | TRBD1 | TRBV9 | TGTGCCAGCAGCTTCGGACGACAGGGACAAGAGACCCAGTACTTC | CASSFGRQGQETQYF
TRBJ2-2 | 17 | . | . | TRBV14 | TGTGCCAGCAGCCAAGCTACAGGCCGCTTGATCACCGGGGAGCTGTTTTTT | CASSQATGRLITGELFF
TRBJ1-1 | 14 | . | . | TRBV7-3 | TGTGCCAGCAGTCCAGGGCAAACGAACACTGAAGCTTTCTTT | CASSPGQTNTEAFF
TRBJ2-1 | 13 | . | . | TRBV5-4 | TGTGCCAGCAGCTTTAAATTTGGAGATGAGCAGTTCTTC | CASSFKFGDEQFF